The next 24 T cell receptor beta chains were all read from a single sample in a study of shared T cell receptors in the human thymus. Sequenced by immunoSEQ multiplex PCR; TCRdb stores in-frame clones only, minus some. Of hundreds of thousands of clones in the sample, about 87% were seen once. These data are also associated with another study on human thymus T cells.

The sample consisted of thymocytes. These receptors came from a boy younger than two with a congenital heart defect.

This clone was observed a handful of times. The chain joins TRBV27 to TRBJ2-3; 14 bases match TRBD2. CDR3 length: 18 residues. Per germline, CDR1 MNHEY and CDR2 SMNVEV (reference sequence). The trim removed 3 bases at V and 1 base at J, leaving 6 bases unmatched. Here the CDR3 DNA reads TGTGCCAGCAGTTTTGAGACTAGCGGGGGGGCTGGCACAGATACGCAGTATTTT. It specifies CASSFETSGGAGTDTQYF.

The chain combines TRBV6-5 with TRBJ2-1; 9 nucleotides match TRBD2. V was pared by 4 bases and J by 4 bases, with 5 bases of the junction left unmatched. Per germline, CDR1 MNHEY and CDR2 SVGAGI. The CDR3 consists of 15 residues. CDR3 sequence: CASSLRLAVYNEQFF. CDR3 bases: TGTGCCAGCAGTTTACGACTAGCGGTATACAATGAGCAGTTCTTC.

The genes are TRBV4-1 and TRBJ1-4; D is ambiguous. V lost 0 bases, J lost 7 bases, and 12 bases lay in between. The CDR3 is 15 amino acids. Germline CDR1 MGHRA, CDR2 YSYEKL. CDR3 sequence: CASSQECLGSEKLFF. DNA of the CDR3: TGCGCCAGCAGCCAAGAATGTCTTGGGAGTGAAAAACTGTTTTTT.

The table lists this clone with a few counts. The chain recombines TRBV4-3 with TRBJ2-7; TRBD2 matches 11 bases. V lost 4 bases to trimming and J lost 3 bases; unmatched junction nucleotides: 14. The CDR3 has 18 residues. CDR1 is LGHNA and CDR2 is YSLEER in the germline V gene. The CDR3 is CASSPTGDIAGGNYEQYF. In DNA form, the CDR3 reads TGCGCCAGCAGCCCGACAGGGGATATAGCGGGAGGGAACTACGAGCAGTACTTC.

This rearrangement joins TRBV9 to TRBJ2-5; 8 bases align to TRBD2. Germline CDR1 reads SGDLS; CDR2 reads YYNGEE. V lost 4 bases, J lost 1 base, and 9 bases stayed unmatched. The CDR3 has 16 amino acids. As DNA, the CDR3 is TGTGCCAGCAGCAGACTCATTAGCGGGACCCAAGAGACCCAGTACTTC. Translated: CASSRLISGTQETQYF.

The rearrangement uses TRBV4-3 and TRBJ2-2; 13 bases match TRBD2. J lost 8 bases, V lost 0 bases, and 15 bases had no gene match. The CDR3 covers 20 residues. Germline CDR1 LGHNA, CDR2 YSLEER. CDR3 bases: TGCGCCAGCAGCCAAGATCCCTCCACTAGCGGGAGGGCCTTAGGGGGGGAGCTGTTTTTT. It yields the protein CASSQDPSTSGRALGGELFF.

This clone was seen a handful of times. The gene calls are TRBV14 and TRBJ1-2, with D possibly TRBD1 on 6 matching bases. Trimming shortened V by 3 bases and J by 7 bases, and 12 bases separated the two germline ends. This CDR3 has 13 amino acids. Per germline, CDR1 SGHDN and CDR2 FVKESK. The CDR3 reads CASSHQTDSGYTF. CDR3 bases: TGTGCCAGCAGCCATCAAACGGACAGTGGCTACACCTTC.

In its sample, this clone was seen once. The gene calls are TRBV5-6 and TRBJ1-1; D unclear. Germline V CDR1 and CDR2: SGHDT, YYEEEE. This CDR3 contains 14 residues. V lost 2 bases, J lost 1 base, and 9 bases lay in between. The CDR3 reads CASSLWQQNTEAFF. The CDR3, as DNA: TGTGCCAGCAGCTTATGGCAACAGAACACTGAAGCTTTCTTT.

This CDR3 is CASSLGGRGDSEQFF. In DNA, the CDR3 is TGCGCCAGCAGCTTGGGCGGGAGGGGCGATAGTGAGCAGTTCTTC. This chain links TRBV5-1 with TRBJ2-1, with 9 nucleotides matching TRBD2. This CDR3 is 15 amino acids long. Germline V lookup: CDR1 SGHRS, CDR2 YFSETQ. Trimming cost V 0 bases and J 9 bases; bases outside gene matches: 7.

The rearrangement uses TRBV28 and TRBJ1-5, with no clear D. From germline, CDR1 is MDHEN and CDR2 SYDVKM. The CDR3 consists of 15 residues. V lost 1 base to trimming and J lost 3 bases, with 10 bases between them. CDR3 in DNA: TGTGCCAGCAGTTTATTGAGGGCAGACAATCAGCCCCAGCATTTT. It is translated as CASSLLRADNQPQHF.

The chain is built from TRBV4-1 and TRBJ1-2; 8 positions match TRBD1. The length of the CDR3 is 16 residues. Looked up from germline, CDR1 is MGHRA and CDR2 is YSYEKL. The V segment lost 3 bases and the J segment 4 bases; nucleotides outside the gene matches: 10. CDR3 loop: CASSHRFVRGRYGYTF. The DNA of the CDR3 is TGCGCCAGCAGCCACCGTTTTGTCAGGGGGCGCTATGGCTACACCTTC.

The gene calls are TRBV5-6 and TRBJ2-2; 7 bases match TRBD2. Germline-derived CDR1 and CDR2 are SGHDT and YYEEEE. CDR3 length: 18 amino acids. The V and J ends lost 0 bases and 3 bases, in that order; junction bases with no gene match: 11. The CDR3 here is CASSLELAGETYTGELFF. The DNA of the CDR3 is TGTGCCAGCAGCTTGGAATTGGCGGGGGAGACCTACACCGGGGAGCTGTTTTTT. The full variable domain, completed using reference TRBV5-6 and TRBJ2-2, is DAGVTQSPTHLIKTRGQQVTLRCSPKSGHDTVSWYQQALGQGPQFIFQYYEEEERQRGNFPDRFSGHQFPNYSSELNVNALLLGDSALYLCASSLELAGETYTGELFFGEGSRLTVL.

The CDR3 DNA reads TGTGCCAGCAGCGCAGACACCAGTAACACTGAAGCTTTCTTT. Amino acids: CASSADTSNTEAFF. J is TRBJ1-1 and V is TRBV9; D remains ambiguous. This CDR3 is 14 amino acids long. V was pared by 3 bases and J by 2 bases, with 11 bases between. CDR1 is SGDLS and CDR2 is YYNGEE in the germline V gene.

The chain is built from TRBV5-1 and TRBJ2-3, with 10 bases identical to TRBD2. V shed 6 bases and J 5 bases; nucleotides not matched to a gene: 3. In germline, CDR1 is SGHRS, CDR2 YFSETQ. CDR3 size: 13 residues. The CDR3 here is CASTGLAIDTQYF. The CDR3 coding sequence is TGCGCCAGCACGGGACTAGCGATAGATACGCAGTATTTT.

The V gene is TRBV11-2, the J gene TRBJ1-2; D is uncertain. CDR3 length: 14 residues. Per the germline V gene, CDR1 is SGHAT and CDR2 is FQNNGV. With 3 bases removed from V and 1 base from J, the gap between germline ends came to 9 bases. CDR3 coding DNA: TGTGCCAGCAGCTTCAAGAGGGTTAACTATGGCTACACCTTC. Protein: CASSFKRVNYGYTF.

The CDR3 DNA reads TGTGCCAGCAGCGGGGAGCGCACAGATACGCAGTATTTT. Translation: CASSGERTDTQYF. This chain joins TRBV4-2 and TRBJ2-3; possible D gene TRBD2, 5 bases. V was pared by 5 bases and J by 1 base, with 7 bases between. Germline V gene sequence: CDR1 LGHNA, CDR2 YNFKEQ. The CDR3 has 13 amino acids.

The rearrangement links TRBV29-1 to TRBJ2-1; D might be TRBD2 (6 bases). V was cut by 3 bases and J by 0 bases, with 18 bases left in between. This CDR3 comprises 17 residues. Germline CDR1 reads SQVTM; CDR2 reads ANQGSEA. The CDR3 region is CSVDLVVSGDSYNEQFF. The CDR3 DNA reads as TGCAGCGTTGATTTGGTAGTTAGCGGAGACTCCTACAATGAGCAGTTCTTC.

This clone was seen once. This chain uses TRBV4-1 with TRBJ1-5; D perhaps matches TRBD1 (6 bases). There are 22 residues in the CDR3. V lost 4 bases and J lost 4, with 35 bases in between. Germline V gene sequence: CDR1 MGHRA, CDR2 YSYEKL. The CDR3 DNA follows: TGCGCCAGCAGCCCCTCGAAAGATAAAATGTCAGGGGCATACATGGGGAATCAGCCCCAGCATTTT. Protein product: CASSPSKDKMSGAYMGNQPQHF.

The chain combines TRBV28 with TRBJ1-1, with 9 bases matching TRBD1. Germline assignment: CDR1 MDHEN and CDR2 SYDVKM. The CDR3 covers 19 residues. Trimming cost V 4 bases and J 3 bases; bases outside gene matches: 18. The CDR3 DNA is TGTGCCAGCAGTTGCACCCCGGGACAGGGCATACCACTGCACACTGAAGCTTTCTTT. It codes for CASSCTPGQGIPLHTEAFF.

CDR3 sequence (DNA): TGTGCCACCTTAGAGGCCGGGGAGCTGTTTTTT. Translated: CATLEAGELFF. This chain connects TRBV27 to TRBJ2-2; D remains unclear. There are 11 residues in the CDR3. The germline V gene encodes CDR1 MNHEY and CDR2 SMNVEV (reference sequence). V lost 10 bases to trimming and J lost 6 bases, with 9 bases between them.

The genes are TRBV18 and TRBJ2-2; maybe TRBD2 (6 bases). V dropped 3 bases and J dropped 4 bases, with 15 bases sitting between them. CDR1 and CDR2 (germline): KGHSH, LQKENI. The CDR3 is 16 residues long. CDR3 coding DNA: TGTGCCAGCTCACCGATCTCTAGCGTGACCACCGGGGAGCTGTTTTTT. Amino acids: CASSPISSVTTGELFF.

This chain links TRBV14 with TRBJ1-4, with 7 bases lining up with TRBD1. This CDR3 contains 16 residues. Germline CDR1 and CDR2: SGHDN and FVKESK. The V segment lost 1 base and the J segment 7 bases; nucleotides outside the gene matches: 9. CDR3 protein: CASSQAFDRVGEKLFF. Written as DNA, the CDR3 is TGTGCCAGCAGCCAAGCCTTCGACAGGGTGGGTGAAAAACTGTTTTTT.

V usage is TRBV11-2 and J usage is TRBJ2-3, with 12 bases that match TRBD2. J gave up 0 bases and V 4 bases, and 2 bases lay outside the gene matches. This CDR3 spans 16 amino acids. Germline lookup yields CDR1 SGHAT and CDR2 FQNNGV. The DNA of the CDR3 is TGTGCCAGCAGCTACGGGACTAGCGGGAGCACAGATACGCAGTATTTT. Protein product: CASSYGTSGSTDTQYF.

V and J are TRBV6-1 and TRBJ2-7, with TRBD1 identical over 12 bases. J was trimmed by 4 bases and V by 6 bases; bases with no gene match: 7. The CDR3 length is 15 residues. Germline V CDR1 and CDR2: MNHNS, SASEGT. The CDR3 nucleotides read TGTGCCAGCAGCGCCCCGGGACAGGGGGCGTACGAGCAGTACTTC. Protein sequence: CASSAPGQGAYEQYF.